This passage covers 5 T cell receptor beta chains from one sample sequenced in a study of blood T cells in healthy people across ages. Then a second PCR, running roughly 7 to 11 cycles, was carried out with a sample-barcoded 5' primer and a J-beta primer mix. TCRdb reprocessed the 5' RACE reads via MiXCR and lists one record per CDR3 protein. The sample lists approximately 820,000 distinct CDR3 sequences; around 45% were seen once. Sequencing used blood. The source of these receptors is a man in his fifties or sixties in good health.

The chain links TRBV5-5 to TRBJ1-4; no definite D call. Deletions cut 0 bases from V and 8 bases from J, with 17 bases between. Germline loops: CDR1 SGHKS, CDR2 YYEKEE (reference sequence). The CDR3 loop spans 16 amino acids. The CDR3 DNA sequence: TGTGCCAGCAGCTTGGACGGAGCGGACTTTAGGGAAAAACTGTTTTTT. It translates to CASSLDGADFREKLFF.

This chain uses TRBV20-1 with TRBJ1-5, with 7 bases lining up with TRBD1. Germline V gene sequence: CDR1 DFQATT, CDR2 SNEGSKA (reference sequence). V shed 0 bases, J shed 7 bases, and the junction held 6 bases outside the gene matches. CDR3 size: 14 residues. This chain's CDR3 is CSARDRTGTQPQHF. For the CDR3, the DNA is TGCAGTGCTAGAGATAGGACAGGCACGCAGCCCCAGCATTTT.

This sequence joins TRBV20-1 and TRBJ2-1; possible D gene TRBD2, 6 bases. V dropped 1 base and J dropped 9 bases, with 16 bases sitting between them. This CDR3 is built from 14 residues. Germline loops: CDR1 DFQATT, CDR2 SNEGSKA (reference sequence). The chain's CDR3 is CSARVSGYYLEQFF. CDR3 coding DNA: TGCAGTGCTAGAGTTAGCGGATATTATCTTGAGCAGTTCTTC.

The genes are TRBV13 and TRBJ2-4; 9 positions match TRBD2. The V segment lost 7 bases and the J segment 13 bases; nucleotides outside the gene matches: 17. The CDR3 totals 15 residues. Looked up from germline, CDR1 is PRHDT and CDR2 is FYEKMQ (reference sequence). CDR3 DNA sequence: TGTGCCAGCACCGCATCTGGCGGGGGGGCCTACGGGCAGTACTTC. Translated, it gives CASTASGGGAYGQYF.

This clonotype was seen at least ten times. The chain joins TRBV9 to TRBJ2-7, with D maybe TRBD2 (6 bases). V dropped 0 bases and J dropped 0 bases, with 7 bases sitting between them. The V gene's germline CDR1 is SGDLS and CDR2 YYNGEE. The CDR3 has 14 residues. CDR3 region: CASSVDGSSYEQYF. Here the CDR3 DNA reads TGTGCCAGCAGCGTAGACGGGAGCTCCTACGAGCAGTACTTC. The whole variable domain, filled in from reference TRBV9 and TRBJ2-7, reads DSGVTQTPKHLITATGQRVTLRCSPRSGDLSVYWYQQSLDQGLQFLIQYYNGEERAKGNILERFSAQQFPDLHSELNLSSLELGDSALYFCASSVDGSSYEQYFGPGTRLTVT.